The 24 T cell receptor beta chains below were found in one sample sequenced in a study of blood T cells in healthy people across ages. A J-beta primer mix and a sample-barcoded 5' primer were used in a second PCR of about 6 to 12 cycles. Using its own MiXCR run on the 5' RACE reads, TCRdb lists one record per CDR3 protein. The profile shows approximately 800,000 distinct CDR3 sequences, around 50% of them singletons. Specimen: blood. The receptors originated from a man between 35 and 55 years old in good health.

Concerning this clonotype itself: At one of its ends the junction is not consistent with the germline gene, which may arise from a read error. This rearrangement joins TRBV7-2 to TRBJ1-2; 12 positions agree with TRBD1. The length of the CDR3 is 16 residues. Germline CDR1 and CDR2: SGHTA and FQGNSA. DNA for the CDR3: TGTGCTAGCAGCTCAAACCTGGGACAGGGGGCAGAGGGCTACACCTTC. This codes for CASSSNLGQGAEGYTF.

This chain links TRBV12-3 or TRBV12-4 with TRBJ2-5, with a tentative D call TRBD2 (7 bases). Trimming pared 4 bases from V and 5 bases from J, leaving 14 bases between. The CDR3 is made up of 14 amino acids. The CDR3: CASSYGGRGETQYF. The CDR3 DNA follows: TGTGCCAGCAGTTATGGAGGGAGGGGGGAGACCCAGTACTTC.

The chain has TRBV5-1 and TRBJ2-7; D might be TRBD2 (6 bases). CDR1 SGHRS and CDR2 YFSETQ come from the germline V gene. Trimming left V 0 bases short and J 6 bases short, with 22 bases between. CDR3 length equals 17 residues. The CDR3, as DNA: TGCGCCAGCAGCTTGGTTCTTGCGCGGGAAAAGGGAGGCGAGCAGTACTTC. Translated: CASSLVLAREKGGEQYF. Using reference TRBV5-1 and TRBJ2-7 for the parts outside the CDR3, the full variable domain is KAGVTQTPRYLIKTRGQQVTLSCSPISGHRSVSWYQQTPGQGLQFLFEYFSETQRNKGNFPGRFSGRQFSNSRSEMNVSTLELGDSALYLCASSLVLAREKGGEQYFGPGTRLTVT.

The chain has TRBV28 and TRBJ2-1; D gene unclear. Trimming left V 2 bases short and J 7 bases short, with 9 bases between. Per the germline V gene, CDR1 is MDHEN and CDR2 is SYDVKM. This CDR3 region has 13 residues. The CDR3 spells CASSLTGSNEQFF. CDR3 in DNA: TGTGCCAGCAGTTTAACCGGGTCGAATGAGCAGTTCTTC. The variable domain in full, completed from reference TRBV28 and TRBJ2-1, reads DVKVTQSSRYLVKRTGEKVFLECVQDMDHENMFWYRQDPGLGLRLIYFSYDVKMKEKGDIPEGYSVSREKKERFSLILESASTNQTSMYLCASSLTGSNEQFFGPGTRLTVL.

The chain is built from TRBV20-1 and TRBJ2-7; no clear D gene. V lost 0 bases and J lost 12, with 12 bases in between. Germline CDR1 and CDR2: DFQATT and SNEGSKA (reference sequence). The CDR3 totals 11 residues. The CDR3 sequence is CSARDRLWLYF. DNA for the CDR3: TGCAGTGCTAGAGATCGACTTTGGTTGTACTTC.

The chain uses TRBV20-1 and TRBJ2-3; 12 bases are shared with TRBD2. This CDR3 region has 17 residues. Looked up from germline, CDR1 is DFQATT and CDR2 is SNEGSKA (reference sequence). V was pared by 3 bases and J by 6 bases, with 13 bases of the junction left unmatched. The CDR3 here is CSASRGASGRATDTQYF. As DNA, the CDR3 is TGCAGTGCTAGTAGGGGGGCTAGCGGGAGGGCCACCGATACGCAGTATTTT.

The chain combines TRBV3-1 with TRBJ1-6; D is perhaps TRBD1 (5 bases). The CDR3 is 15 amino acids. V was pared by 1 base and J by 8 bases, with 12 bases between. In germline, CDR1 is LGHDT, CDR2 YNNKEL (reference sequence). The CDR3 coding sequence is TGTGCCAGCAGCCAAGGACGGGGCATTCATTCACCCCTCCACTTT. This codes for CASSQGRGIHSPLHF.

V gene TRBV18 combines with J gene TRBJ2-7; TRBD1 matches at 7 bases. Losses at the gene ends were 7 bases for V and 2 bases for J; bases not matched to a gene: 5. The CDR3 loop spans 13 amino acids. The germline V gene has CDR1 KGHSH and CDR2 LQKENI. The CDR3 loop reads CASFRDSTYEQYF. The CDR3 coding sequence is TGTGCCAGCTTCCGGGACAGTACCTACGAGCAGTACTTC.

The rearrangement links TRBV11-2 to TRBJ2-5; D call uncertain. CDR3 length: 14 amino acids. Deletions cut 0 bases from V and 4 bases from J, with 9 bases between. Germline V lookup: CDR1 SGHAT, CDR2 FQNNGV. Here the CDR3 reads CASSLEPGRETQYF. The CDR3 DNA sequence: TGTGCCAGCAGCTTAGAGCCAGGCCGAGAGACCCAGTACTTC.

The sample holds a few counts of this clonotype. V and J are TRBV28 and TRBJ1-4; unclear D gene. Germline values: CDR1 MDHEN, CDR2 SYDVKM. The CDR3 has 14 amino acids. The ends were cut back, 2 bases at V and 1 base at J, with 5 bases in the middle. The CDR3 nucleotides read TGTGCCAGCAGTTTAAGGAAAACTAATGAAAAACTGTTTTTT. Encoded protein: CASSLRKTNEKLFF.

The genes are TRBV4-1 and TRBJ2-7; possible D gene TRBD1, 6 bases. Per the germline V gene, CDR1 is MGHRA and CDR2 is YSYEKL. V was clipped by 4 bases and J by 2 bases, with 12 bases between them. The CDR3 spans 14 residues. The chain's CDR3 is CASSLDTGTYEQYF. CDR3 nucleotides: TGCGCCAGCAGCCTTGATACAGGGACCTACGAGCAGTACTTC.

The chain recombines TRBV2 with TRBJ2-1; D is possibly TRBD2 (6 bases). V gave up 7 bases and J gave up 4 bases, with 14 bases separating them. The CDR3 contains 14 residues. Germline loops: CDR1 SNHLY, CDR2 FYNNEI. As DNA, the CDR3 is TGTGCCAGCAACGTGGAGGGAAGGTACAATGAGCAGTTCTTC. Amino acids: CASNVEGRYNEQFF.

The CDR3 protein is CAWSNIAGADTQYF. CDR3 nucleotides: TGTGCCTGGAGTAACATAGCGGGGGCAGATACGCAGTATTTT. The chain uses TRBV30 and TRBJ2-3, with 9 bases matching TRBD2. This CDR3 is built from 14 residues. V lost 2 bases to trimming and J lost 4 bases; unmatched junction nucleotides: 4. Germline V gene data show CDR1 as GTSNPN and CDR2 as SVGIG (reference sequence).

The chain couples TRBV28 to TRBJ2-5; 13 positions match TRBD2. V shed 3 bases and J 5 bases; nucleotides not matched to a gene: 6. The CDR3 runs 16 residues. Germline V lookup: CDR1 MDHEN, CDR2 SYDVKM. The CDR3 protein is CASSLPTSGRAETQYF. In nucleotides, the CDR3 is TGTGCCAGCAGTTTGCCCACTAGCGGGAGGGCCGAGACCCAGTACTTC. Drawing the rest from reference TRBV28 and TRBJ2-5, the complete variable domain is DVKVTQSSRYLVKRTGEKVFLECVQDMDHENMFWYRQDPGLGLRLIYFSYDVKMKEKGDIPEGYSVSREKKERFSLILESASTNQTSMYLCASSLPTSGRAETQYFGPGTRLLVL.

This clonotype has more than one count but fewer than ten. V gene TRBV20-1 combines with J gene TRBJ1-4, with no clear D. V was shortened by 1 base and J by 12 bases, with 9 bases between the two germline ends. CDR3 size: 11 residues. Germline V gives CDR1 DFQATT, CDR2 SNEGSKA (reference sequence). The CDR3 region is CSARAGRELFF. In DNA form, the CDR3 reads TGCAGTGCTAGAGCGGGCAGAGAACTGTTTTTT.

This clonotype was found a few times. The genes are TRBV7-3 and TRBJ2-2; 7 positions match TRBD1. The CDR3 spans 16 residues. V lost 4 bases, J lost 6 bases, and 11 bases stayed unmatched. In germline, CDR1 is SGHTA, CDR2 FQGTGA. The CDR3 spells CASSSRQGSASGELFF. CDR3 nucleotides: TGTGCCAGCAGCTCCCGACAGGGCTCGGCGTCCGGGGAGCTGTTTTTT.

The V gene is TRBV2, the J gene TRBJ2-3, with TRBD2 as a possible D gene (5 bases). Germline-derived CDR1 and CDR2 are SNHLY and FYNNEI. V was clipped by 6 bases and J by 6 bases, with 13 bases between them. The CDR3 totals 13 residues. The chain's CDR3 is CASRDWGPDTQYF. In nucleotides, the CDR3 is TGTGCCAGCAGGGACTGGGGTCCGGATACGCAGTATTTT.

Only a few counts were recorded for this clonotype. The V gene is TRBV4-2, the J gene TRBJ2-7, with 7 nucleotides matching TRBD2. CDR3 length: 11 residues. Germline loops: CDR1 LGHNA, CDR2 YNFKEQ. The CDR3 DNA sequence: TGTGCAAGCGGGGAGGGATACGAGCAGTACTTC. It encodes CASGEGYEQYF.

This clonotype was detected ten times or more. This chain links TRBV27 with TRBJ1-2; possibly TRBD1 for D (6 bases). V was clipped by 5 bases and J by 5 bases, with 12 bases between them. The V gene's germline CDR1 is MNHEY and CDR2 SMNVEV (reference sequence). The CDR3 is made up of 13 amino acids. DNA for the CDR3: TGTGCCAGCAGTGCCGGGACACTATATGGCTACACCTTC. Protein: CASSAGTLYGYTF.

This chain's CDR3 is CASSLSAGAPYEQYF. CDR3 DNA sequence: TGTGCCAGCAGTTTAAGCGCCGGGGCCCCCTACGAGCAGTACTTC. The V gene is TRBV12-3 or TRBV12-4, the J gene TRBJ2-7; D is tentatively TRBD1 or TRBD2 (5 bases each). Trimming took off 2 bases at V and 2 bases at J, with 13 bases between the two ends. CDR3 length: 15 amino acids.

V and J are TRBV7-3 and TRBJ2-1, with 7 nucleotides matching TRBD2. CDR1 and CDR2 (germline): SGHTA, FQGTGA. The CDR3 loop spans 16 amino acids. V was clipped by 5 bases and J by 0 bases; unmatched bases: 7. CDR3 coding DNA: TGTGCCAGCAGCCAACAAGCGGGGACCTCCTACAATGAGCAGTTCTTC. Protein: CASSQQAGTSYNEQFF.

This clonotype was found a few times. A junction boundary mismatches the germline segment, possibly from a read error. CDR3 sequence (DNA): TGTGCCAGCAGTGAATTACCATCCTTCAATGAGCAGTTCTTC. This translates into CASSELPSFNEQFF. The rearrangement joins TRBV25-1 to TRBJ2-1; D gene ambiguous. The CDR3 sequence is 14 residues long. CDR1 MGHDK and CDR2 SYGVNS come from the germline V gene.

The V call is TRBV14, the J call TRBJ2-4, with TRBD1 as a possible D gene (5 bases). The DNA end favors TRBJ2-7, so the J call may be wrong. CDR1 SGHDN and CDR2 FVKESK come from the germline V gene. This CDR3 spans 15 amino acids. The CDR3 reads CASSHRTFFAYEQYF. The CDR3 bases are TGTGCCAGCAGCCACCGGACATTCTTCGCCTACGAGCAGTACTTC.

This chain links TRBV29-1 with TRBJ2-5; 14 nucleotides agree with TRBD2. CDR3 length: 12 residues. Trimming cost V 4 bases and J 10 bases; bases outside gene matches: 2. Germline CDR1 reads SQVTM; CDR2 reads ANQGSEA. CDR3 DNA: TGCAGCGTTGCGACTAGCGGGAGGGGCCAGTACTTC. It specifies CSVATSGRGQYF. Full variable domain (missing parts from reference TRBV29-1 and TRBJ2-5): SAVISQKPSRDICQRGTSLTIQCQVDSQVTMMFWYRQQPGQSLTLIATANQGSEATYESGFVIDKFPISRPNLTFSTLTVSNMSPEDSSIYLCSVATSGRGQYFGPGTRLLVL.